The clone carrying this T cell receptor (beta chain) was counted between two and nine times. Its antigen is still unknown. Looked up from germline, CDR1 is MNHNS and CDR2 is SASEGT. Trimming cost V 7 bases and J 0 bases, with 19 bases left between them. This CDR3 has 16 residues. TCRdb re-analysed the RT-PCR reads in MiXCR, keeping a single row per CDR3 protein. This table has around 20,000 distinct CDR3 sequences, under 70% appearing once. The data belong to a study of yellow fever vaccine responses in identical twins. Findings and limits, study-wide: Reportedly, twins' vaccine T cell responses looked partly convergent and partly personalized.

The rearrangement links TRBV6-1 to TRBJ2-7; no clear D. The receptor comes from a woman between 18 and 30 years old who received the yellow fever vaccine. The input for sequencing was T cells from blood (PBMCs), unsorted or a sorted subset (not recorded which), taken before or after yellow fever vaccination (not recorded which). The CDR3 bases are TGTGCCAGCAAGACGTTGGGTTTGGGCGGCTCCTACGAGCAGTACTTC. This gives the protein CASKTLGLGGSYEQYF.